This entry is about one T cell receptor (beta chain). The record originates from a study of blood T cell repertoires in COVID-19. Trimming removed 8 bases from V and 1 base from J; junction bases left unmatched: 7. Germline CDR1 is GTSNPN and CDR2 is SVGIG (reference sequence). The CDR3 extends over 13 amino acids. The repertoire was sequenced with immunoSEQ multiplex PCR; TCRdb's copy has only in-frame clones and lacks some. The sample contains 40,000 or so clones, 70% to 90% of which appear only once. The gene calls are TRBV30 and TRBJ2-7, with 8 bases lining up with TRBD1. Sequencing was carried out using peripheral blood. The sequence was obtained from a man aged 55 to 69 with COVID-19, enrolled during active disease. The CDR3 nucleotides are TGTGCCGTGAGGCGACAGGGGTCCTACGAGCAGTACTTC. Translating it yields CAVRRQGSYEQYF.